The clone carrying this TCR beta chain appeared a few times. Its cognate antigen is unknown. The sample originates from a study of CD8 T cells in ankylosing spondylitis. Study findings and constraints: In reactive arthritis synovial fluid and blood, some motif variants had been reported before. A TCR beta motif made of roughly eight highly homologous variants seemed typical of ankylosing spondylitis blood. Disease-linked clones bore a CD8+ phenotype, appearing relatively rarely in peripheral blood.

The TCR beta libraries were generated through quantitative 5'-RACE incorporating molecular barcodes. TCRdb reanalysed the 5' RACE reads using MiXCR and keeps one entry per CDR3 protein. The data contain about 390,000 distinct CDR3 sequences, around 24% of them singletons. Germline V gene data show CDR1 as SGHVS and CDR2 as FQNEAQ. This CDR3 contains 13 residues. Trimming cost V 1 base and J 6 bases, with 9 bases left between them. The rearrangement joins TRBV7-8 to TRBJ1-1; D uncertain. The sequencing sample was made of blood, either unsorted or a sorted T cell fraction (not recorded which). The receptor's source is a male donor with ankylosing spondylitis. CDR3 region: CASSLVVGAEAFF. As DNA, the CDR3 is TGTGCCAGCAGCTTAGTGGTCGGGGCTGAAGCTTTCTTT. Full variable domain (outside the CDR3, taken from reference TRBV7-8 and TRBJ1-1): GAGVSQSPRYKVAKRGQDVALRCDPISGHVSLFWYQQALGQGPEFLTYFQNEAQLDKSGLPSDRFFAERPEGSVSTLKIQRTQQEDSAVYLCASSLVVGAEAFFGQGTRLTVV.